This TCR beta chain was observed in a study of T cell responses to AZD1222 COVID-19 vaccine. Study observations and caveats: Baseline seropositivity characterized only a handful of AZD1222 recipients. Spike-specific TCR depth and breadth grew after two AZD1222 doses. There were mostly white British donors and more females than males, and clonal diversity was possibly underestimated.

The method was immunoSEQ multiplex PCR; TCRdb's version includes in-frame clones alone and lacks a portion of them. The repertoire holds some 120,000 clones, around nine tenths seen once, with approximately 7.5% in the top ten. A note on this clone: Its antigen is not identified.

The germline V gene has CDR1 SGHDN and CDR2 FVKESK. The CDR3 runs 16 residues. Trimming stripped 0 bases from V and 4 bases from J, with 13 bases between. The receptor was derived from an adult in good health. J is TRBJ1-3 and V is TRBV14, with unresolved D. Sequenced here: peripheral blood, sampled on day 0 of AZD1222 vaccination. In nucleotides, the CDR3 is TGTGCCAGCAGCCAAGAAGGGATTCCTCTGGGAAACACCATATATTTT. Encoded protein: CASSQEGIPLGNTIYF.